This T cell receptor beta chain was recovered during a study of blood T cell repertoires in COVID-19. Whole-study context: The samples span acute and convalescent COVID-19 from the United States, Italy and Spain. PBMCs, B-cell-depleted T cells, or T cells provided the cDNA or gDNA that made up the material.

Authors' data handling: The assay estimated nucleated cells by amplifying reference gene primers. The protocol was immunoSEQ multiplex PCR, while the TCRdb copy is restricted to in-frame clones and leaves out a portion. V and J calls and clone size are given by that table; D and trimming were obtained from the DNA. The table records approximately 400,000 clones, roughly nine tenths of them present only once. This CDR3 contains 15 residues. CDR1 and CDR2 (germline): KGHDR, SFDVKD. With 3 bases clipped from V and 5 bases from J, the junction kept 6 bases outside the gene matches. The chain uses TRBV24-1 and TRBJ2-3; 8 positions match TRBD2. The sample was peripheral blood. The source is a man aged 35 to 55 with acute or convalescent COVID-19. The DNA for the CDR3 is TGTGCCACCAGTGATCGGCGGGGGGTAGGAGATACGCAGTATTTT. This translates into CATSDRRGVGDTQYF.